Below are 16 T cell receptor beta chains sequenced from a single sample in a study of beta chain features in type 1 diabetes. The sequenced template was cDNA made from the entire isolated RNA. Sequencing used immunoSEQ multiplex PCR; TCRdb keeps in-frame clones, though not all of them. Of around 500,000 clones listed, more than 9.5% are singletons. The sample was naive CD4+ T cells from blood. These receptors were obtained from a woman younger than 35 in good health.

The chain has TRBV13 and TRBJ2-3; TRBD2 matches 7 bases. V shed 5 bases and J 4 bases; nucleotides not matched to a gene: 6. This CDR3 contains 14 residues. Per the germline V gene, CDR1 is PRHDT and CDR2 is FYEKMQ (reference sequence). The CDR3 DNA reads TGTGCCAGCAGCCGAGACGCGGGGGCAGATACGCAGTATTTT. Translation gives CASSRDAGADTQYF.

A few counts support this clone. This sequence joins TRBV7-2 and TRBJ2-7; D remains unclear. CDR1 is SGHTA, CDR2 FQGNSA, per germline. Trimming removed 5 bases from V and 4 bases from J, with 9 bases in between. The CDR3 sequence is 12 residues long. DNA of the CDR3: TGTGCCAGCAGCCGAACAAGATACGAGCAGTACGTC. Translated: CASSRTRYEQYV.

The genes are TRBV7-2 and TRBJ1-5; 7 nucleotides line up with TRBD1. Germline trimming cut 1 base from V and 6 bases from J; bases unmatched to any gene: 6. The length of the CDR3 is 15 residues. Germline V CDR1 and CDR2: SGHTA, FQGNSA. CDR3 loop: CASSLGHRGTQPQHF. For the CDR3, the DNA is TGTGCCAGCAGCTTAGGTCACAGGGGCACTCAGCCCCAGCATTTT. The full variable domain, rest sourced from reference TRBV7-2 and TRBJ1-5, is GAGVSQSPSNKVTEKGKDVELRCDPISGHTALYWYRQSLGQGLEFLIYFQGNSAPDKSGLPSDRFSAERTGGSVSTLTIQRTQQEDSAVYLCASSLGHRGTQPQHFGDGTRLSIL.

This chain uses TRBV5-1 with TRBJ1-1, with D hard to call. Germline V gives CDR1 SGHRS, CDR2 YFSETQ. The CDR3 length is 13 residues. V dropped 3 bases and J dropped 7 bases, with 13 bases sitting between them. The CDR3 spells CASSYNRQLEAFF. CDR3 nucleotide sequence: TGCGCCAGCAGCTATAACCGGCAACTTGAAGCTTTCTTT.

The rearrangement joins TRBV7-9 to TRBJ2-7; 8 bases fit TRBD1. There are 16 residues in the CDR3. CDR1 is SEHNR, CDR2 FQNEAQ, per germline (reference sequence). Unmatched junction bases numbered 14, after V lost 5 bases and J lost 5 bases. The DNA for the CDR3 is TGTGCCAGCAGCCCGCGCCCTGGACAGGGAATGAACGAGCAGTACTTC. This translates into CASSPRPGQGMNEQYF. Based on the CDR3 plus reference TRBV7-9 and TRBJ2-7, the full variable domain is DTGVSQNPRHKITKRGQNVTFRCDPISEHNRLYWYRQTLGQGPEFLTYFQNEAQLEKSRLLSDRFSAERPKGSFSTLEIQRTEQGDSAMYLCASSPRPGQGMNEQYFGPGTRLTVT.

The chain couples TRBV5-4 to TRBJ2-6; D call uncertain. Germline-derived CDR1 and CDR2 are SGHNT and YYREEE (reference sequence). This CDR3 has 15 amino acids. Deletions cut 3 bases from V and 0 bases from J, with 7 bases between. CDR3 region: CASSSGRSGANVLTF. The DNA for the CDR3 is TGTGCCAGCAGCTCTGGACGCTCTGGGGCCAACGTCCTGACTTTC.

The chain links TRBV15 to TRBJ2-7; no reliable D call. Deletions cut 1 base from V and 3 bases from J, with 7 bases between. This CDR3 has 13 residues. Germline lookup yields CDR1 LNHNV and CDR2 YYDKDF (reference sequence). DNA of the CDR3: TGTGCCACCAGCAGAGGCAGATACTACGAGCAGTACTTC. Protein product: CATSRGRYYEQYF.

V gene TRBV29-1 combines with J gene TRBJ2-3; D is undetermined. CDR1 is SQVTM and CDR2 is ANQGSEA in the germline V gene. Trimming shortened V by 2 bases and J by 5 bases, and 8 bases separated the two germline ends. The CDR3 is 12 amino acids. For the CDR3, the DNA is TGCAGCGTTGAATCCCGGCTAGATACGCAGTATTTT. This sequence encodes CSVESRLDTQYF.

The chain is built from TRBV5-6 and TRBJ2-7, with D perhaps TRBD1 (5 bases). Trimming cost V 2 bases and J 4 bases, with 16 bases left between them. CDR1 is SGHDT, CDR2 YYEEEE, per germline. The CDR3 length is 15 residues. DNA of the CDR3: TGTGCCAGCAGCTTCTCCTCATGGGGCCGATACGAGCAGTACTTC. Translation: CASSFSSWGRYEQYF.

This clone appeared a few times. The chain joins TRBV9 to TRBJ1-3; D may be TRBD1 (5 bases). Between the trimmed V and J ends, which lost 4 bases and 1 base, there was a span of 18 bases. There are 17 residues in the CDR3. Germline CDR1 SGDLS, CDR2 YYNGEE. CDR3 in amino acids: CASSPTPGLRSGNTIYF. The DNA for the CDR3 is TGTGCCAGCAGCCCGACCCCGGGACTGCGATCTGGAAACACCATATATTTT.

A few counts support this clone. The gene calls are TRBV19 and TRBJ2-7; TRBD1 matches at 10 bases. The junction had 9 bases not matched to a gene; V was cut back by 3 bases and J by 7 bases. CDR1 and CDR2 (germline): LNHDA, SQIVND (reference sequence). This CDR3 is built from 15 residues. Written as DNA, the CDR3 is TGTGCCAGTAGTATGAGGGGACAGGGGACAGGGGAGCAGTACTTC. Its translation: CASSMRGQGTGEQYF. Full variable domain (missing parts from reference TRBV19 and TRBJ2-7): DGGITQSPKYLFRKEGQNVTLSCEQNLNHDAMYWYRQDPGQGLRLIYYSQIVNDFQKGDIAEGYSVSREKKESFPLTVTSAQKNPTAFYLCASSMRGQGTGEQYFGPGTRLTVT.

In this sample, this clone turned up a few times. The CDR3 region has the DNA TGCGCCAGCAGCCTAACGGGGACAGGGTACAATGAGCAGTTCTTC. This encodes CASSLTGTGYNEQFF. The genes are TRBV4-1 and TRBJ2-1, with 9 positions matching TRBD1. The CDR3 spans 15 residues. The J segment lost 4 bases and the V segment lost 4 bases, leaving 5 bases of the junction unmatched. In germline, CDR1 is MGHRA, CDR2 YSYEKL.

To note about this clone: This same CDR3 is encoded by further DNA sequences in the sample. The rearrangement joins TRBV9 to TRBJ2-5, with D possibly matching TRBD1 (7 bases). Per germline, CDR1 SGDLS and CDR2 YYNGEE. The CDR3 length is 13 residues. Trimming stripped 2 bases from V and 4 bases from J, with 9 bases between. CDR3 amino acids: CASSVQGGETQYF. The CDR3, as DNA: TGTGCCAGCAGCGTTCAGGGGGGAGAGACCCAGTACTTC. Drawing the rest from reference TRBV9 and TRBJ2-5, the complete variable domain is DSGVTQTPKHLITATGQRVTLRCSPRSGDLSVYWYQQSLDQGLQFLIQYYNGEERAKGNILERFSAQQFPDLHSELNLSSLELGDSALYFCASSVQGGETQYFGPGTRLLVL.

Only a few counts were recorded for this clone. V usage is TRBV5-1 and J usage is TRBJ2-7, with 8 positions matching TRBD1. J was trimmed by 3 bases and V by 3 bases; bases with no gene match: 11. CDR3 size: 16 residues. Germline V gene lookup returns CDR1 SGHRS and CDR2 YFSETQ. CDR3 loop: CASSSTFAGGFYEQYF. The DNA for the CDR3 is TGCGCCAGCAGCTCGACATTCGCAGGGGGCTTCTACGAGCAGTACTTC.

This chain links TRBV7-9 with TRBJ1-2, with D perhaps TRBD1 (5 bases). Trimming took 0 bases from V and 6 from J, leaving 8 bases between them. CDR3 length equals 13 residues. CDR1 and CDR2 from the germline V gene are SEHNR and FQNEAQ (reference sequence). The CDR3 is CASSLARGNGYTF. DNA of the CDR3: TGTGCCAGCAGCTTAGCTCGGGGGAATGGCTACACCTTC. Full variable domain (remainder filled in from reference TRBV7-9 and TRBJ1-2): DTGVSQNPRHKITKRGQNVTFRCDPISEHNRLYWYRQTLGQGPEFLTYFQNEAQLEKSRLLSDRFSAERPKGSFSTLEIQRTEQGDSAMYLCASSLARGNGYTFGSGTRLTVV.

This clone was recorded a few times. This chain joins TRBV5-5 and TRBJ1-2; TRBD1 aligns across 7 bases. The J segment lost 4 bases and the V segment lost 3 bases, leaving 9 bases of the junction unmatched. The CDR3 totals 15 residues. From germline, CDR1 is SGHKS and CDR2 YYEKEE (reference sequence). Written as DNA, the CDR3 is TGTGCCAGCAGCTCGACAGGGCCAGACCTCTATGGCTACACCTTC. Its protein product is CASSSTGPDLYGYTF.